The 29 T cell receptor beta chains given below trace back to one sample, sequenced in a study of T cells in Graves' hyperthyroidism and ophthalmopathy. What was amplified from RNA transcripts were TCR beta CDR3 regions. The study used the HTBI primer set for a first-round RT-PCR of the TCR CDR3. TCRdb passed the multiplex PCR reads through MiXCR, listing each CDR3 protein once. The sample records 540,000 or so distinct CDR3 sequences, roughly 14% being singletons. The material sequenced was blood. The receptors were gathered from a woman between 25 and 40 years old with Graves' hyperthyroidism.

The chain's CDR3 is CASSLKGPSYEQYF. The DNA of the CDR3 is TGTGCCAGCAGTTTGAAAGGGCCCTCCTACGAGCAGTACTTC. The rearrangement uses TRBV27 and TRBJ2-7; D is unclear. The CDR3 has 14 residues. V lost 3 bases, J lost 0 bases, and 9 bases lay in between. The germline V gene encodes CDR1 MNHEY and CDR2 SMNVEV (reference sequence).

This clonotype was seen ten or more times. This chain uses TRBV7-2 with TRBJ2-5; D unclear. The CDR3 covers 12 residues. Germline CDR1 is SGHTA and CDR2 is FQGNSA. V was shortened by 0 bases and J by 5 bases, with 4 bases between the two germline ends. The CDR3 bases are TGTGCCAGCAGCTTAGCGCTGGAGACCCAGTACTTC. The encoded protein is CASSLALETQYF.

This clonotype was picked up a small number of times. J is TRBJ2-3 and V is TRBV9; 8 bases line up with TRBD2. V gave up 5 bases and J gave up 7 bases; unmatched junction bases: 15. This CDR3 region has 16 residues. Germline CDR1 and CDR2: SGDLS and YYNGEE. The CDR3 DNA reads TGTGCCAGCAGTAGGAACTCCGGGAGGGCCGAAAATACGCAGTATTTT. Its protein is CASSRNSGRAENTQYF.

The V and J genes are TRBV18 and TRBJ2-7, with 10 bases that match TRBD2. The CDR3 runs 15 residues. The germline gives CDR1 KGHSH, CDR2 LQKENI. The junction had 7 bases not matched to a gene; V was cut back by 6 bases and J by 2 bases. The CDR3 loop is CASSMGLASTYEQYF. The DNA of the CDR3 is TGTGCCAGCTCGATGGGACTAGCGAGTACCTACGAGCAGTACTTC.

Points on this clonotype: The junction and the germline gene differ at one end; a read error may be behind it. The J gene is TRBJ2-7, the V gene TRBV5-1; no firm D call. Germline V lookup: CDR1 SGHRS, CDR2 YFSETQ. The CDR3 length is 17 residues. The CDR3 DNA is TGTGCCAGCAGCTTCCATCCGTTAGGCAGCCCCCCTGTTGAGCAGTACTTC. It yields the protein CASSFHPLGSPPVEQYF.

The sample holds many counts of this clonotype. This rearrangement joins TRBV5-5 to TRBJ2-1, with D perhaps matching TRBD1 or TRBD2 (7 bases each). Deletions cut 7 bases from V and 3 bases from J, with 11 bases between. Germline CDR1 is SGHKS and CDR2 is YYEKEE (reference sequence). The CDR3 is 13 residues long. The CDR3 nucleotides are TGTGCCAGCGGGAGGGGGCTCTACAATGAGCAGTTCTTC. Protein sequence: CASGRGLYNEQFF.

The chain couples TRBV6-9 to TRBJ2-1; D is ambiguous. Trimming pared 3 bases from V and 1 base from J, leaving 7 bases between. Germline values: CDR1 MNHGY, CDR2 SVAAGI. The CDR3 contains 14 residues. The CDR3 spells CASSYGLSYNEQFF. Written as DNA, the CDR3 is TGTGCCAGCAGTTACGGATTGTCCTACAATGAGCAGTTCTTC.

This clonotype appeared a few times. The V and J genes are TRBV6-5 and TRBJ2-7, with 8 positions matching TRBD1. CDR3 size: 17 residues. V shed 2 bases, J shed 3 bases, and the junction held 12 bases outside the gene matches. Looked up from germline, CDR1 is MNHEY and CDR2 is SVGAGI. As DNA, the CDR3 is TGTGCCAGCAGTTACCCTCCGGCTGGGGACAGGTACTACGAGCAGTACTTC. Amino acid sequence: CASSYPPAGDRYYEQYF.

The CDR3 loop reads CASSSPPDANTGELFF. In nucleotides, the CDR3 is TGTGCCAGCAGTTCCCCCCCCGATGCGAACACCGGGGAGCTGTTTTTT. The chain employs TRBV27 and TRBJ2-2; the D is unclear. CDR3 length equals 16 residues. Trimming left V 4 bases short and J 0 bases short, with 12 bases between. Germline assignment: CDR1 MNHEY and CDR2 SMNVEV (reference sequence).

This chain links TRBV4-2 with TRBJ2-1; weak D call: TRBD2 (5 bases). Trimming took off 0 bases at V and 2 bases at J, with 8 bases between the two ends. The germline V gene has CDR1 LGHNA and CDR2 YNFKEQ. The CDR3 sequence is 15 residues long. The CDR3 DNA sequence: TGTGCCAGCAGCCAAGATCGGAGGCCCTACAATGAGCAGTTCTTC. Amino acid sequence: CASSQDRRPYNEQFF.

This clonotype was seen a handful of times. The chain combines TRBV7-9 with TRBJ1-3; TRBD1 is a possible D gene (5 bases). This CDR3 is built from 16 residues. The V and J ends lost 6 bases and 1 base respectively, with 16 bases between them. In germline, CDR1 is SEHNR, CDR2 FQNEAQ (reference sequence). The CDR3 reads CASSSTDTGSGNTIYF. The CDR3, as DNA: TGTGCCAGCAGTTCTACGGACACCGGTTCTGGAAACACCATATATTTT.

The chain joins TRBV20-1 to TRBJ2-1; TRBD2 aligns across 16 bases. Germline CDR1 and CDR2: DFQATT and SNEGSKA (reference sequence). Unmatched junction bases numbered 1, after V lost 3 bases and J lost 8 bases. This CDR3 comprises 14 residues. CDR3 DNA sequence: TGCAGTGCTAGGGGGACTAGCGGGAGGGATGAGCAGTTCTTC. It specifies CSARGTSGRDEQFF.

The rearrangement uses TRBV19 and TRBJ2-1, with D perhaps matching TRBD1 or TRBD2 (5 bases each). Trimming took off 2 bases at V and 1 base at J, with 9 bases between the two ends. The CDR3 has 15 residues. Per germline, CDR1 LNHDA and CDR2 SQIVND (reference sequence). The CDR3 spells CASSIRDGSYNEQFF. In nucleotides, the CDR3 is TGTGCCAGTAGTATACGGGACGGTTCCTACAATGAGCAGTTCTTC. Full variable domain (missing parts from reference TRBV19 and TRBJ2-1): DGGITQSPKYLFRKEGQNVTLSCEQNLNHDAMYWYRQDPGQGLRLIYYSQIVNDFQKGDIAEGYSVSREKKESFPLTVTSAQKNPTAFYLCASSIRDGSYNEQFFGPGTRLTVL.

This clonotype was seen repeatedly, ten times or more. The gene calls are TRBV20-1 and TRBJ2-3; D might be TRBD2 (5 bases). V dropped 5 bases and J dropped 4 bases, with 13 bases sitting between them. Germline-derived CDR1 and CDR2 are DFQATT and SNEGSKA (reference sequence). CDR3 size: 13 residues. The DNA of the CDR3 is TGCAGTGCTGGACGTCCTAGCTCAGATACGCAGTATTTT. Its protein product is CSAGRPSSDTQYF.

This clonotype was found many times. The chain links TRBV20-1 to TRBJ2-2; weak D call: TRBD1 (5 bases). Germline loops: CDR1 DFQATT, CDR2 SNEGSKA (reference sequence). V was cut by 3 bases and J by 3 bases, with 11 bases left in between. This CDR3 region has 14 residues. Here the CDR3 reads CSASSRDDTGELFF. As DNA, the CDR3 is TGCAGTGCTAGTTCCAGGGATGACACCGGGGAGCTGTTTTTT.

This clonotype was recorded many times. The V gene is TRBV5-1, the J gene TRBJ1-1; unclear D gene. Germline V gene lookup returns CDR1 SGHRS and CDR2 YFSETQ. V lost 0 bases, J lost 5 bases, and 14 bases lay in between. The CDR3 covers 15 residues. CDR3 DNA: TGCGCCAGCAGCTTGGACGTCACTACGAGGACTGAAGCTTTCTTT. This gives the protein CASSLDVTTRTEAFF. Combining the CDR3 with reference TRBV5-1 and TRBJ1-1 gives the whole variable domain KAGVTQTPRYLIKTRGQQVTLSCSPISGHRSVSWYQQTPGQGLQFLFEYFSETQRNKGNFPGRFSGRQFSNSRSEMNVSTLELGDSALYLCASSLDVTTRTEAFFGQGTRLTVV.

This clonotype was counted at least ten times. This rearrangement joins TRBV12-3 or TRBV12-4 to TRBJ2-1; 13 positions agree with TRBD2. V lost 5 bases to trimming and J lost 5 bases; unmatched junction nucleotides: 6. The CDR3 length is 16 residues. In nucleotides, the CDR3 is TGTGCCAGCAGTCCTCTAACTAGCGGGGGGGACAATGAGCAGTTCTTC. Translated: CASSPLTSGGDNEQFF.

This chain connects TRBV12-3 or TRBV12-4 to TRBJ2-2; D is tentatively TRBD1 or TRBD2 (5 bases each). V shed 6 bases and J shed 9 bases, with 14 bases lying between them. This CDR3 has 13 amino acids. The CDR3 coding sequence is TGTGCCAGCAGCCAGTTAAGGGGACGGGAGCTGTTTTTT. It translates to CASSQLRGRELFF.

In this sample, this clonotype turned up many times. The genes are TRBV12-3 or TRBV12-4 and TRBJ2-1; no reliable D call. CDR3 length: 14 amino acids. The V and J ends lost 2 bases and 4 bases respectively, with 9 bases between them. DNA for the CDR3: TGTGCCAGCAGTTTAAGGTCGATTTACAATGAGCAGTTCTTC. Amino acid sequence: CASSLRSIYNEQFF.

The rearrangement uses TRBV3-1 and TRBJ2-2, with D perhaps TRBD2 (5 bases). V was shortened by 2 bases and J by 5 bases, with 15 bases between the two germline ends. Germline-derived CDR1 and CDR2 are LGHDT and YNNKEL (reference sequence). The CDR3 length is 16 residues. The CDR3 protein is CASSQYIGVATGELFF. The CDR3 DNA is TGTGCCAGCAGCCAATATATCGGGGTTGCTACCGGGGAGCTGTTTTTT.

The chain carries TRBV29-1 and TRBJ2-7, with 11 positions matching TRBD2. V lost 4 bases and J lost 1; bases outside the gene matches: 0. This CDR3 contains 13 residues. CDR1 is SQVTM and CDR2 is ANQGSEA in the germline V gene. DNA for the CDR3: TGCAGCGTTGGACTAGCGGGATCCTACGAGCAGTACTTC. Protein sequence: CSVGLAGSYEQYF.

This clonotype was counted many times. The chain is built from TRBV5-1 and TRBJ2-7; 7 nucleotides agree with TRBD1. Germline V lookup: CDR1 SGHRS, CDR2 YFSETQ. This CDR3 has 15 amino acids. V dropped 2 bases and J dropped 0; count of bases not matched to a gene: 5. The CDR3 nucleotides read TGCGCCAGCAGCTTTACGGGACAGAACTCCTACGAGCAGTACTTC. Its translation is CASSFTGQNSYEQYF.

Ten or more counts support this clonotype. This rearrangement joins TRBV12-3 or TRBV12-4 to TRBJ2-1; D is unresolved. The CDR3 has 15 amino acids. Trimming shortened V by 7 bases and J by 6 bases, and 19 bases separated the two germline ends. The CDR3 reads CASMSESGVFNEQFF. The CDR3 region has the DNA TGTGCCAGCATGTCTGAGTCAGGTGTCTTCAATGAGCAGTTCTTC.

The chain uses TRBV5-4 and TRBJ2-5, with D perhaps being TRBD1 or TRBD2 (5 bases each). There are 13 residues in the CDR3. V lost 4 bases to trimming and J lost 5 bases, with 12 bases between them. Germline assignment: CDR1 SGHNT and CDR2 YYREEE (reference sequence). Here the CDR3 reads CASSPGTLETQYF. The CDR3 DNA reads TGTGCCAGCAGCCCGGGGACCTTGGAGACCCAGTACTTC.

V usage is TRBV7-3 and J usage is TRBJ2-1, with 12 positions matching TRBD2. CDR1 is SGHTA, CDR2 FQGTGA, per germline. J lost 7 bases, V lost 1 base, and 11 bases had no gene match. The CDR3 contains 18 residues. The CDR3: CASSLMGRLAGVVNEQFF. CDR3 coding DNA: TGTGCCAGCAGCTTAATGGGCCGACTAGCGGGAGTAGTAAATGAGCAGTTCTTC.

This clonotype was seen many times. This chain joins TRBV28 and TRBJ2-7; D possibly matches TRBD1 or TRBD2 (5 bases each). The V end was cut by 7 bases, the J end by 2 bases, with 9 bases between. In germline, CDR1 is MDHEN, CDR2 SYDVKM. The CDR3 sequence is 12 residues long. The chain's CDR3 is CASTLGAYEQYF. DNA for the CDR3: TGTGCCAGCACCCTGGGGGCCTACGAGCAGTACTTC.

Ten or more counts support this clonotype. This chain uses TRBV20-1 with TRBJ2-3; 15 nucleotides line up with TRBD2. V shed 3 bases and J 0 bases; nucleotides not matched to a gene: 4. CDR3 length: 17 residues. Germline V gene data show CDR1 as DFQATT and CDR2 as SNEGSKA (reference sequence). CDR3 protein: CSARGLAGGSSTDTQYF. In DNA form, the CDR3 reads TGCAGTGCTAGGGGACTAGCGGGGGGTTCTAGCACAGATACGCAGTATTTT.

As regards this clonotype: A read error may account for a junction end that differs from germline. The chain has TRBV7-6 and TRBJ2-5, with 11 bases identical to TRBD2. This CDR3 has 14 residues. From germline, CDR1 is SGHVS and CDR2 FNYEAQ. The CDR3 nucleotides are TGTGCCAGCAGCTTAGAGCATGGGACTAGCGGCATGAACTTC. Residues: CASSLEHGTSGMNF.

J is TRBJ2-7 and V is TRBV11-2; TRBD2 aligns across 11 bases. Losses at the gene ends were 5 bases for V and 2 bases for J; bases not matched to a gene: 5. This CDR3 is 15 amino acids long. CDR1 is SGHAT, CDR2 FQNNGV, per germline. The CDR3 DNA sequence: TGTGCCAGCAGCCCGACTAGCGGGGACCCCTACGAGCAGTACTTC. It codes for CASSPTSGDPYEQYF.